This T cell receptor beta chain emerged from a study of cytomegalovirus exposure and HLA in healthy donors. Across the study: Early on, a data release was issued that held approximately 92 million unique TCRs from HLA-typed donors. Overall study results and limits: Listed as cytomegalovirus-associated were over 150 TCR beta chains. Researchers reported in a later analysis that common viral pathogens appeared linked to several top clusters. Donors belonging to an Asian-associated ancestry cluster reportedly showed fewer N-insertions in productive TCRs than the approximately 680-donor mean, according to what a later analysis found.

As concerns this clone: What it recognizes is unknown.

Use of 60 Vbeta and 13 Jbeta primers characterized the PCR. Sequencing used immunoSEQ multiplex PCR; TCRdb keeps in-frame clones, though not all of them. The sample carries about 120,000 clones, about 74% recorded once. CDR3 length: 16 amino acids. CDR1 is MGHRA and CDR2 is YSYEKL in the germline V gene. V lost 1 base, J lost 1 base, and 6 bases stayed unmatched. The genes are TRBV4-1 and TRBJ2-7; TRBD2 matches 8 bases. The TCR sequence derives from a young man in good health and CMV-seronegative. The sequenced sample consisted of PBMCs. Written as DNA, the CDR3 is TGCGCCAGCAGCCAAGCCGCGGGAGGCCCTTCCTACGAGCAGTACTTC. Protein: CASSQAAGGPSYEQYF.